This note documents a single T cell receptor (beta chain) sequence. Its specificity is not known. The data belong to a study of vaccination effects on CD4 cells after COVID-19. Following 10 days of culture, CD4+ T cells were isolated. Each person got two doses of an mRNA SARS-CoV-2 vaccine, BNT162b2 or mRNA-1273. Clones were sequenced by immunoSEQ multiplex PCR, and TCRdb holds only the in-frame ones, with some missing. The sample lists tens of thousands of clones, nearly 75% occurring once. Germline V lookup: CDR1 SGHAT, CDR2 FQNNGV. V was pared by 1 base and J by 0 bases, with 21 bases between. This CDR3 is built from 19 residues.

This chain connects TRBV11-2 to TRBJ1-2; possibly TRBD1 for D (5 bases). The starting material was CD4+ T cells from PBMCs cultured without peptide, obtained after COVID-19 vaccination. This receptor was identified in a human donor who received a COVID-19 vaccine. The CDR3 spells CASSLVPQGRYGTNYGYTF. For the CDR3, the DNA is TGTGCCAGCAGCTTAGTCCCCCAGGGTCGTTATGGAACTAACTATGGCTACACCTTC.